This T cell receptor beta chain was recovered during a study of OX40 agonist ivuxolimab in advanced cancers. A remark on this clone: The antigen is unknown.

This table comes from immunoSEQ multiplex PCR, and its TCRdb copy is limited to in-frame clones, with some not included. The table records more than 65,000 clones, over 75% of them present only once. Whole-study findings and limits: Both CD4+ and CD8+ T cell populations in blood had undergone clonal expansion by week 6 at 0.1 to 3.0 mg/kg.

Sampled blood was obtained at baseline, cycle 4 day 1, and cycle 7 day 1. The CDR3 spans 13 residues. Per the germline V gene, CDR1 is LNHDA and CDR2 is SQIVND (reference sequence). Trimming removed 8 bases from V and 2 bases from J, with 13 bases in between. The starting material was CD4+ or CD8+ T cells sorted from blood, obtained in a trial of the OX40 agonist ivuxolimab. The rearrangement joins TRBV19 to TRBJ2-7, with D tentatively TRBD1 (6 bases). This sequence originates from an adult with an advanced solid tumor such as melanoma, head and neck, liver or kidney cancer. The DNA for the CDR3 is TGTGCCAGTGCTCCGGGACAAACCTACGAGCAGTACTTC. Its translation: CASAPGQTYEQYF.